These 23 T cell receptor beta chains originate from one sample sequenced in a study of T cell responses to AZD1222 COVID-19 vaccine. The protocol was immunoSEQ multiplex PCR, while the TCRdb copy is restricted to in-frame clones and leaves out a portion. The data contain roughly 86,000 clones, about 85% of them singletons. Sequences were derived from peripheral blood, sampled 28 days after the second AZD1222 dose. Receptor source: an adult who received the AZD1222 COVID-19 vaccine.

The chain combines TRBV6-2 or TRBV6-3 with TRBJ2-7; no clear D. Per germline, CDR1 MNHEY and CDR2 SVGEGT. The V end lost 1 base, the J end lost 4 bases, and 8 bases lay between the germline ends. The CDR3 sequence is 13 residues long. The CDR3 here is CASSYFLGYEQYF. In nucleotides, the CDR3 is TGTGCCAGCAGTTACTTTTTGGGTTACGAGCAGTACTTC.

The chain is built from TRBV18 and TRBJ2-3; D not resolved. CDR1 KGHSH and CDR2 LQKENI come from the germline V gene. The CDR3 is 14 residues long. V lost 2 bases and J lost 6, with 12 bases in between. The CDR3 sequence: CASSPSKGVDTQYF. CDR3 DNA: TGTGCCAGCTCACCAAGTAAGGGCGTGGATACGCAGTATTTT.

The J gene is TRBJ1-6, the V gene TRBV5-1; the D gene is possibly TRBD1 (5 bases). The CDR3 extends over 14 amino acids. The ends were cut back, 3 bases at V and 8 bases at J, with 12 bases in the middle. CDR1 is SGHRS, CDR2 YFSETQ, per germline. CDR3 DNA: TGCGCCAGCAGCTCCAGGGAGGGGTATTCACCCCTCCACTTT. Protein product: CASSSREGYSPLHF. The variable domain in full, with the rest retrieved from reference TRBV5-1 and TRBJ1-6, is KAGVTQTPRYLIKTRGQQVTLSCSPISGHRSVSWYQQTPGQGLQFLFEYFSETQRNKGNFPGRFSGRQFSNSRSEMNVSTLELGDSALYLCASSSREGYSPLHFGNGTRLTVT.

This rearrangement joins TRBV6-2 or TRBV6-3 to TRBJ2-7; D gene uncertain. V was trimmed by 0 bases and J by 3 bases, leaving 3 bases between them. This CDR3 contains 12 residues. Germline CDR1 reads MNHEY; CDR2 reads SVGEGT. The CDR3 DNA follows: TGTGCCAGCAGTTACTCGGACTACGAGCAGTACTTC. This translates into CASSYSDYEQYF.

V and J are TRBV18 and TRBJ1-1; TRBD1 matches at 7 bases. Germline CDR1 is KGHSH and CDR2 is LQKENI. The CDR3 extends over 14 amino acids. V lost 3 bases and J lost 1; bases outside the gene matches: 2. DNA for the CDR3: TGTGCCAGCTCACCCGGGACAGAGAACACTGAAGCTTTCTTT. Translation: CASSPGTENTEAFF.

V is TRBV7-8 and J is TRBJ2-1; the match to TRBD2 covers 13 bases. Looked up from germline, CDR1 is SGHVS and CDR2 is FQNEAQ. The CDR3 is made up of 15 amino acids. The V gene end was trimmed by 7 bases and the J gene end by 6 bases; junction bases not matched to a gene: 6. The CDR3 DNA reads TGTGCCAGCAACCCGGGACTAGCGGGGACCAATGAGCAGTTCTTC. Translating it yields CASNPGLAGTNEQFF.

The V call is TRBV5-4, the J call TRBJ2-7; 11 bases are a match to TRBD2. Germline CDR1 and CDR2: SGHNT and YYREEE (reference sequence). This CDR3 region has 15 residues. V was pared by 4 bases and J by 2 bases, with 5 bases of the junction left unmatched. CDR3 bases: TGTGCCAGCAGCCTCAAGACTAGCGGGGCCTACGAGCAGTACTTC. Protein sequence: CASSLKTSGAYEQYF.

This chain joins TRBV29-1 and TRBJ2-3; no reliable D call. V lost 4 bases and J lost 4, with 9 bases in between. There are 12 residues in the CDR3. Germline V gene sequence: CDR1 SQVTM, CDR2 ANQGSEA. CDR3 residues: CSVAGAADTQYF. DNA of the CDR3: TGCAGCGTTGCCGGTGCAGCAGATACGCAGTATTTT.

The chain uses TRBV7-9 and TRBJ1-2; a possible D gene is TRBD1 (5 bases). Per the germline V gene, CDR1 is SEHNR and CDR2 is FQNEAQ (reference sequence). Trimming stripped 5 bases from V and 3 bases from J, with 10 bases between. The CDR3 length is 13 residues. The CDR3 nucleotides read TGTGCCAGCAGCCCCGGGACTTACTATGGCTACACCTTC. This translates into CASSPGTYYGYTF.

The V call is TRBV5-6, the J call TRBJ1-5, with D hard to call. Germline V gives CDR1 SGHDT, CDR2 YYEEEE. The CDR3 has 15 residues. With 1 base removed from V and 1 base from J, the gap between germline ends came to 9 bases. As DNA, the CDR3 is TGTGCCAGCAGCTTGAGGACGATAAGCAATCAGCCCCAGCATTTT. Protein product: CASSLRTISNQPQHF.

The DNA for the CDR3 is TGTGCCAGCAGCGGAGGGACTAGCGGGAGGACGTACGAGCAGTACTTC. It yields the protein CASSGGTSGRTYEQYF. The chain recombines TRBV5-4 with TRBJ2-7; 15 bases are a match to TRBD2. With V trimmed by 4 bases and J by 4 bases, 6 bases remained unmatched. The CDR3 has 16 residues. Germline V CDR1 and CDR2: SGHNT, YYREEE (reference sequence). Full variable domain (missing parts from reference TRBV5-4 and TRBJ2-7): ETGVTQSPTHLIKTRGQQVTLRCSSQSGHNTVSWYQQALGQGPQFIFQYYREEENGRGNFPPRFSGLQFPNYSSELNVNALELDDSALYLCASSGGTSGRTYEQYFGPGTRLTVT.

The V call is TRBV30, the J call TRBJ2-3, with 10 bases identical to TRBD2. CDR3 length: 18 amino acids. Germline values: CDR1 GTSNPN, CDR2 SVGIG (reference sequence). Trimming at V came to 3 bases and at J to 9 bases, leaving 21 bases not matched to a gene. For the CDR3, the DNA is TGTGCCTGGAGCCTTCTTAGCGTCCTAGCGGGAGCTCTCAACACGCAGTATTTT. This encodes CAWSLLSVLAGALNTQYF.

In nucleotides, the CDR3 is TGCAGCGTGGGAGGGGGCCGGGGCAATCAGCCCCAGCATTTT. Translated: CSVGGGRGNQPQHF. The rearrangement links TRBV29-1 to TRBJ1-5; TRBD1 matches 7 bases. CDR1 SQVTM and CDR2 ANQGSEA come from the germline V gene. The CDR3 totals 14 residues. After removal of 6 bases from V and 2 bases from J, the junction contained 7 bases not matched to a gene.

This rearrangement joins TRBV19 to TRBJ1-5; 7 positions match TRBD1. The V gene's germline CDR1 is LNHDA and CDR2 SQIVND (reference sequence). Trimming took 5 bases from V and 5 from J; bases not matched to a gene: 9. This CDR3 has 15 residues. Written as DNA, the CDR3 is TGTGCCAGTAGTTCAGGGGGGGGTGCTGATCAGCCCCAGCATTTT. Its protein is CASSSGGGADQPQHF.

The V gene is TRBV29-1, the J gene TRBJ1-1; 9 positions match TRBD1. The J segment lost 6 bases and the V segment lost 4 bases, leaving 9 bases of the junction unmatched. The CDR3 is 14 residues long. In germline, CDR1 is SQVTM, CDR2 ANQGSEA. CDR3 sequence reads: CSVGGGDRAPEAFF. The CDR3 DNA follows: TGCAGCGTTGGGGGTGGGGACAGGGCCCCTGAAGCTTTCTTT.

The chain couples TRBV7-8 to TRBJ1-5; a weak D match, TRBD1 (6 bases). The CDR3 is 15 residues long. The V and J ends lost 2 bases and 0 bases respectively, with 8 bases between them. The germline gives CDR1 SGHVS, CDR2 FQNEAQ. CDR3 residues: CASSLTGLSNQPQHF. The DNA of the CDR3 is TGTGCCAGCAGCTTAACAGGGCTTAGCAATCAGCCCCAGCATTTT.

The J gene is TRBJ1-1, the V gene TRBV29-1; a weak D match, TRBD1 (6 bases). Per the germline V gene, CDR1 is SQVTM and CDR2 is ANQGSEA. The CDR3 length is 11 residues. With 4 bases removed from V and 4 bases from J, the gap between germline ends came to 7 bases. CDR3 protein: CSVVGGTEAFF. CDR3 bases: TGCAGCGTTGTAGGGGGCACTGAAGCTTTCTTT.

The chain links TRBV23-1 to TRBJ1-5; weak D call: TRBD1 (5 bases). TRBV23-1 is marked as an open reading frame, function uncertain. Trimming removed 0 bases from V and 2 bases from J, with 14 bases in between. The CDR3 has 17 amino acids. As DNA, the CDR3 is TGCGCCAGCAGTCAATCGCGGGGCGGGATCGGCAATCAGCCCCAGCATTTT. It is translated as CASSQSRGGIGNQPQHF.

The rearrangement joins TRBV9 to TRBJ1-3, with 10 positions matching TRBD1. Germline CDR1 reads SGDLS; CDR2 reads YYNGEE. V was pared by 1 base and J by 8 bases, with 6 bases of the junction left unmatched. The CDR3 is made up of 15 amino acids. The DNA for the CDR3 is TGTGCCAGCAGCGTAACTGGACAGGGGGGTCACACCATATATTTT. Encoded protein: CASSVTGQGGHTIYF.

The chain employs TRBV19 and TRBJ1-5; 9 bases are a match to TRBD1. The CDR3 covers 15 residues. CDR1 is LNHDA, CDR2 SQIVND, per germline (reference sequence). Losses at the gene ends were 8 bases for V and 0 bases for J; bases not matched to a gene: 5. Written as DNA, the CDR3 is TGTGCCAGTGGGACAGGGAGATATAGCAATCAGCCCCAGCATTTT. It specifies CASGTGRYSNQPQHF.

This sequence joins TRBV6-2 or TRBV6-3 and TRBJ2-7, with D perhaps TRBD2 (6 bases). The germline V gene has CDR1 MNHEY and CDR2 SVGEGT. The V end lost 2 bases, the J end lost 6 bases, and 17 bases lay between the germline ends. The CDR3 runs 15 residues. CDR3 DNA sequence: TGTGCCAGCAGTTACGACTCCCGGCGGGACTTCGAGCAGTACTTC. As protein: CASSYDSRRDFEQYF.

This clone was seen only a few times. The genes are TRBV27 and TRBJ2-7; D is undetermined. The CDR3 has 12 amino acids. V was cut by 5 bases and J by 6 bases, with 11 bases left in between. Per germline, CDR1 MNHEY and CDR2 SMNVEV (reference sequence). CDR3 bases: TGTGCCAGCAGTGCCTCTTTCGGCGAGCAGTACTTC. Residues: CASSASFGEQYF.

V is TRBV6-5 and J is TRBJ1-2; D is uncertain. V lost 6 bases to trimming and J lost 4 bases, with 12 bases between them. This CDR3 is 13 amino acids long. Germline CDR1 MNHEY, CDR2 SVGAGI. The CDR3 spells CASRPSPGYGYTF. CDR3 DNA: TGTGCCAGCAGACCCTCGCCGGGCTATGGCTACACCTTC.